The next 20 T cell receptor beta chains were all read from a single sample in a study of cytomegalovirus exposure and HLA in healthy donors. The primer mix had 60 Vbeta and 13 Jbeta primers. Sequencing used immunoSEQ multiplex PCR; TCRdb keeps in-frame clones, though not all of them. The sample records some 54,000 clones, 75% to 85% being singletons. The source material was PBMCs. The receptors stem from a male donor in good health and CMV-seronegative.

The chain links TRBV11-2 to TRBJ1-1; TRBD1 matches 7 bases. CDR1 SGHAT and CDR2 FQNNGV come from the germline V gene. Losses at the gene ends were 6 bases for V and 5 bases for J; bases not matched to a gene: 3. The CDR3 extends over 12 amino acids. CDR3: CASRQTGTEAFF. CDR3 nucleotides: TGTGCCAGCAGACAGACAGGGACTGAAGCTTTCTTT.

In DNA, the CDR3 is TGTGCCAGCAACCCTAGCGGGGGGGCCTTAGGTGAGCAGTTCTTC. Translation gives CASNPSGGALGEQFF. The gene calls are TRBV6-1 and TRBJ2-1; 12 bases fit TRBD2. The V and J ends lost 7 bases and 9 bases, in that order; junction bases with no gene match: 10. The CDR3 sequence is 15 residues long. Germline V gene data show CDR1 as MNHNS and CDR2 as SASEGT.

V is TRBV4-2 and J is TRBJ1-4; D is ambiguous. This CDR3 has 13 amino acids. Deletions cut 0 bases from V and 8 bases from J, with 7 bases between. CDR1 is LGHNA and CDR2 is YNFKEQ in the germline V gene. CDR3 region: CASSQDVREKLFF. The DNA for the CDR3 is TGTGCCAGCAGCCAAGATGTGAGGGAAAAACTGTTTTTT.

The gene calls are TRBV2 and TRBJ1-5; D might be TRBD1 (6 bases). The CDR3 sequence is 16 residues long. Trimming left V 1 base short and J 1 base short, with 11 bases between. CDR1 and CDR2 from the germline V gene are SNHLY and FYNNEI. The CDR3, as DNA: TGTGCCAGCAGTGAAGTTGCTCAGGGGAGCAATCAGCCCCAGCATTTT. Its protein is CASSEVAQGSNQPQHF.

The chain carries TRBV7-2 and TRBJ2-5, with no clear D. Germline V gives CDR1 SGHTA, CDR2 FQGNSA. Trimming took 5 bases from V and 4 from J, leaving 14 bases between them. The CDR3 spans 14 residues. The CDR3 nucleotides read TGTGCCAGCAGCCCCTCCCAGATGGCAGAGACCCAGTACTTC. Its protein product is CASSPSQMAETQYF.

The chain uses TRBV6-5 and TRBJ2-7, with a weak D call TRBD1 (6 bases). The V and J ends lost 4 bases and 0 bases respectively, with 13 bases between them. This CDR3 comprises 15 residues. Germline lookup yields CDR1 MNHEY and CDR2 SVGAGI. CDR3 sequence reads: CASSFIQGSSYEQYF. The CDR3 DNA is TGTGCCAGCAGTTTCATCCAGGGGTCCTCCTACGAGCAGTACTTC.

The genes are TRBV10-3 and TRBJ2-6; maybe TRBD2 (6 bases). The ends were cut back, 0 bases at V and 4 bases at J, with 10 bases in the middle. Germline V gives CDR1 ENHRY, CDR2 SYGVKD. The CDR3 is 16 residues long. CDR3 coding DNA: TGTGCCATCAGTGAGTCGGGAGGTTCCGGGGCCAACGTCCTGACTTTC. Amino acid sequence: CAISESGGSGANVLTF.

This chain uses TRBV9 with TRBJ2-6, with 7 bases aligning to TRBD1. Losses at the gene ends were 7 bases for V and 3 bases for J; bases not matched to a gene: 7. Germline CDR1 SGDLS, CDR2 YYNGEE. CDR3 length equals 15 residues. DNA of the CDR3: TGTGCCAGCGGTCTGACAGGGTATGGGGCCAACGTCCTGACTTTC. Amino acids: CASGLTGYGANVLTF.

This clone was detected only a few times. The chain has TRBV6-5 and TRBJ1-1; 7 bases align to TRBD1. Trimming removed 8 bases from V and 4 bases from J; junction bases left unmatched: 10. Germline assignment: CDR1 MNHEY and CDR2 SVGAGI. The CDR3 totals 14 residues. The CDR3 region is CASFIGSGGTEAFF. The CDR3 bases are TGTGCCAGCTTTATCGGTTCAGGGGGCACTGAAGCTTTCTTT.

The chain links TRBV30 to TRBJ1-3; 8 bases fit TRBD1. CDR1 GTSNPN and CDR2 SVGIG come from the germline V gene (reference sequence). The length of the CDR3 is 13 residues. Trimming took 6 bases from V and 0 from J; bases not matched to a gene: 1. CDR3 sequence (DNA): TGTGCCTGCGGGACAGGCTCTGGAAACACCATATATTTT. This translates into CACGTGSGNTIYF.

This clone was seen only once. As DNA, the CDR3 is TGTGCCAGCGAGGAGACAGGGGTAGCTGGCTACACCTTC. It is translated as CASEETGVAGYTF. The chain joins TRBV6-1 to TRBJ1-2, with 8 bases fitting TRBD1. The CDR3 is 13 residues long. J gave up 7 bases and V 8 bases, and 9 bases lay outside the gene matches. CDR1 and CDR2 (germline): MNHNS, SASEGT.

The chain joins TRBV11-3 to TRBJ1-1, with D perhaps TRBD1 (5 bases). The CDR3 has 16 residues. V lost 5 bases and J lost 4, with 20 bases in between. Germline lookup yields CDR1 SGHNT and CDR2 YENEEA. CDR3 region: CASSLGGAGLGTEAFF. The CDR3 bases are TGTGCCAGCAGCCTGGGAGGGGCAGGTTTAGGCACTGAAGCTTTCTTT. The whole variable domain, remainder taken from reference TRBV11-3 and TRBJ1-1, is EAGVVQSPRYKIIEKKQPVAFWCNPISGHNTLYWYLQNLGQGPELLIRYENEEAVDDSQLPKDRFSAERLKGVDSTLKIQPAELGDSAVYLCASSLGGAGLGTEAFFGQGTRLTVV.

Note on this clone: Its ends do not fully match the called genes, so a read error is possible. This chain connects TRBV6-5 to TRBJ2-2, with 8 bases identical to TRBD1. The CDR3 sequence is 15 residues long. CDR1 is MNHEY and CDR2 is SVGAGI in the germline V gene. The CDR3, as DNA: TGTGTCAGCAGGGCAGACAGGGGTGTCCCCGGGGAGCTGTTTTTT. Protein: CVSRADRGVPGELFF.

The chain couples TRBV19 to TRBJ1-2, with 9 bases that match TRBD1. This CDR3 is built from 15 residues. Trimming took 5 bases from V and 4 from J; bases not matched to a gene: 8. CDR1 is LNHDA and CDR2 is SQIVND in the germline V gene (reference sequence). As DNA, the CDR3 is TGTGCCAGTAGTTCATCCGGGACAGGGTCCTATGGCTACACCTTC. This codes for CASSSSGTGSYGYTF.

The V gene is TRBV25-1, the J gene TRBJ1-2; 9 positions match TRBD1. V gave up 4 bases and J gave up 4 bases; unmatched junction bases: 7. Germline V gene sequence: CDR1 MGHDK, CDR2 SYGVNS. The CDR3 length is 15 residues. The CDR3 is CASSVTGGERYGYTF. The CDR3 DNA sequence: TGTGCCAGCAGTGTAACAGGGGGCGAACGCTATGGCTACACCTTC.

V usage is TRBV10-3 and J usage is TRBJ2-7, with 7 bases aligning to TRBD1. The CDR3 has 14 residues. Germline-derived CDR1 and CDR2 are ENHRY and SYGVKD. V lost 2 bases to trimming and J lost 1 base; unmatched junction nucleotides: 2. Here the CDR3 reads CAISEGQVSYEQYF. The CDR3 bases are TGTGCCATCAGTGAGGGACAGGTATCCTACGAGCAGTACTTC.

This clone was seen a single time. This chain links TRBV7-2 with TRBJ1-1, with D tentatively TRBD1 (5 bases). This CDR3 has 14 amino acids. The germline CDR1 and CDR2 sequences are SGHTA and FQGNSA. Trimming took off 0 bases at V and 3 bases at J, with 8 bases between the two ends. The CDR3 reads CASSLAGVHTEAFF. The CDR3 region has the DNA TGTGCCAGCAGCTTAGCAGGGGTACACACTGAAGCTTTCTTT.

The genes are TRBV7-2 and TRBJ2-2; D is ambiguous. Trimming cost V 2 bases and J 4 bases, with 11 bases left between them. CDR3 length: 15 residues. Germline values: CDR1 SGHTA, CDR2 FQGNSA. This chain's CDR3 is CASSLMVVSTGELFF. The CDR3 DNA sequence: TGTGCCAGCAGCTTAATGGTAGTTTCCACCGGGGAGCTGTTTTTT.

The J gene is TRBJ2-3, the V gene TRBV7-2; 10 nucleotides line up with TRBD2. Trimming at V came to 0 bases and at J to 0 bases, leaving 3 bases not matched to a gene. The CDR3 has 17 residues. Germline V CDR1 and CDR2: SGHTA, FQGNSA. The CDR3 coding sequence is TGTGCCAGCAGCTTAGCGAGGACTAGCGGTAGCACAGATACGCAGTATTTT. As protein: CASSLARTSGSTDTQYF.

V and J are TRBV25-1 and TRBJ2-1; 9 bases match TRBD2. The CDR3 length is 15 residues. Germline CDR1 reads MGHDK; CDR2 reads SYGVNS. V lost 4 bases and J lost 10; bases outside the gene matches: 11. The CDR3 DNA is TGTGCCAGCAGTGGAGGGAATGGACTAGCGACGGAGCAGTTCTTC. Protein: CASSGGNGLATEQFF. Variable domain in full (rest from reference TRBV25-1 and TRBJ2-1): EADIYQTPRYLVIGTGKKITLECSQTMGHDKMYWYQQDPGMELHLIHYSYGVNSTEKGDLSSESTVSRIRTEHFPLTLESARPSHTSQYLCASSGGNGLATEQFFGPGTRLTVL.